This T cell receptor (beta chain) was recovered during a study of blood T cell repertoires in COVID-19 (dated by TCRdb to the early 2020s). About the investigation overall: Samples covering the acute and convalescent phases of COVID-19 were provided by collaborators in the United States, Italy and Spain. Where HLA class I and class II types were available, the types were taken from metadata supplied by the sample provider, not from assay-based typing. Samples came from the ongoing ImmuneRACE study (first 160 participants) plus 1,254 subjects from 6 global collaborators. Deeply sampled blood TCRbeta repertoires from subjects exposed to, actively infected with, or recovered from COVID-19 were included in the dataset. Nearly every sample came with metadata listing a de-identified subject ID, COVID-19 status, age in years and sex. The prospective study material was composed of cDNA or gDNA derived from T cells, B-cell-depleted T cells, or PBMCs. The repertoires were released in a freely available public database intended as a resource for research on the immune response to SARS-CoV-2. General findings and caveats noted by the study authors: The amount of clinical and demographic metadata varied by source and participant and was provided uncurated.

This clone was seen many times. The antigen this receptor binds is unknown. Base qualities are not provided; no much larger clone lies one nucleotide away. Collaborating institutions collected whole blood in K2EDTA tubes following their own protocols. For TCRbeta analysis, collaborators shipped samples in one of three forms: frozen whole blood, isolated PBMCs, or DNA extracted from either of those sample types. The immunoSEQ Assay, a bias-controlled multiplex PCR, was used to amplify TCRbeta CDR3 regions from genomic DNA. Turning to the authors' computational methods: Nucleated cell counts per sample were estimated from amplification of reference gene primers within the assay. To quantify the absolute abundance of each unique TCRbeta CDR3 rearrangement, sequence reads were collapsed and filtered. For each sample, productive Simpson clonality was calculated as the square root of Simpson's diversity index over productive rearrangements. TCRdb took over this immuneACCESS table, retaining in-frame rearrangements with V and J assigned. Such tables are incomplete; in checked studies, under half of the missing clones stem from an unresolved V gene, and the remainder is unexplained. V, J and clone size are taken as reported in that table, and D and trimming were inferred from the DNA itself. For this sample the table gives about 240,000 clones, of which 83% were detected only once. The ten largest clones capture around 5.5% of the sample.

The germline V gene (reference sequence) sets CDR1 to DFQATT and CDR2 to SNEGSKA. The CDR3 sequence holds 11 residues, the cysteine and phenylalanine included. Here the CDR3 DNA is all that survives: 33 bases in frame from base 1. V is shortened by 4 bases, J by 8 bases, and the region joining them spans 11 bases. Sequencing used peripheral blood. The receptor comes from a human donor in a cohort sampled during active COVID-19. The chain is assembled from TRBV20-1 and TRBJ1-2; D gene: possibly TRBD1, on 5 matching bases. The DNA reads as follows: TGCAGTGCTAACGCGGGGGAGGGCTACACCTTC. Translated, this is CSANAGEGYTF.